This T cell receptor (beta chain) is drawn from a study of CD8+CD57+ T cells in acquired aplastic anemia. Study findings and constraints: A set of approximately 29 CD8+ CDR3 sequences was shared between patients and controls, and these sequences appeared highly expressed in patients.

TCR beta VDJ and CDR3 were profiled, and genomic DNA was the template. TCRdb itself ran the reads through MiXCR, one entry per CDR3 protein. Of about 200,000 distinct CDR3 sequences detected, less than 75% appear once; the ten largest clones hold roughly 61%. Germline CDR1 is DFQATT and CDR2 is SNEGSKA (reference sequence). The CDR3 is 14 amino acids. Trimming cost V 4 bases and J 4 bases; bases outside gene matches: 4. Of note for this clonotype: What it recognizes is unknown.

Those patients picked for sequencing had displayed CD8+CD57+ cell expansion on flow cytometry. Material: sorted CD4+, CD8+, or CD8+CD57+ T cells (not recorded which) from PBMCs. The J gene is TRBJ2-3, the V gene TRBV20-1, with 11 bases matching TRBD2. This clonotype was sampled from a human donor with aplastic anemia. CDR3 in amino acids: CSAILAGVADTQYF. The CDR3 nucleotides read TGCAGTGCTATACTAGCGGGAGTCGCAGATACGCAGTATTTT.